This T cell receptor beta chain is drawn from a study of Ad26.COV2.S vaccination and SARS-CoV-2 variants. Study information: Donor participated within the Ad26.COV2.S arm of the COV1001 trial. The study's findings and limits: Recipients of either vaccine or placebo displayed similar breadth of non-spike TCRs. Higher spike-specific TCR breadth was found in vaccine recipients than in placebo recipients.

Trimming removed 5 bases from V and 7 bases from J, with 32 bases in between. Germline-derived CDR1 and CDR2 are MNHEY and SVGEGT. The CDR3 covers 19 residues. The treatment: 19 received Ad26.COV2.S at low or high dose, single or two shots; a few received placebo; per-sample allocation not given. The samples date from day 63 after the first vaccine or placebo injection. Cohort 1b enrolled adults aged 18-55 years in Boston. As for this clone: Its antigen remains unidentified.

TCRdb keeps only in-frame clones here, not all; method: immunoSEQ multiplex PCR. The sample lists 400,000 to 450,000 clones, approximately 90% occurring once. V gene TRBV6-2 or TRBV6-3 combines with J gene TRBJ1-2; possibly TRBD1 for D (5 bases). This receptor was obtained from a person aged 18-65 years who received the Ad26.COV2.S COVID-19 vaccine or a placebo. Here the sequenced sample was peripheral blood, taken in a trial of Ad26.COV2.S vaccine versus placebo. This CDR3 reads CASSPRAGDTGTEPCGYTF. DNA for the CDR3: TGTGCCAGCAGTCCCCGGGCTGGAGACACAGGAACGGAACCTTGTGGCTACACCTTC.